A single sample gave rise to the 25 T cell receptor beta chains below, sequenced in a study of shared clonotypes between healthy human individuals. Libraries were prepared by immunoSEQ multiplex PCR; TCRdb keeps only in-frame clonotypes and omits some of them. The table shows a few hundred thousand clones, with roughly 70% occurring only once. Sequences were obtained from memory CD4+ T cells sorted from blood. Subset of the sample: CD45RA-negative fraction. The source of these receptors is a man aged 25 to 40 in good health.

This clone has only a few counts. This rearrangement joins TRBV19 to TRBJ2-3, with TRBD1 matching over 10 bases. Germline V gives CDR1 LNHDA, CDR2 SQIVND (reference sequence). The CDR3 extends over 18 amino acids. Losses at the gene ends were 5 bases for V and 3 bases for J; bases not matched to a gene: 14. As DNA, the CDR3 is TGTGCCAGTAGTTCCCCGGCCGGGACAGGGGTTGTTACAGATACGCAGTATTTT. It translates to CASSSPAGTGVVTDTQYF.

This clone was detected only a few times. The CDR3: CASSLATNYNEQFF. CDR3 nucleotide sequence: TGCGCCAGCAGCTTGGCGACCAACTACAATGAGCAGTTCTTC. The gene calls are TRBV5-1 and TRBJ2-1, with D hard to call. The germline CDR1 and CDR2 sequences are SGHRS and YFSETQ. V lost 0 bases to trimming and J lost 3 bases, with 7 bases between them. The CDR3 extends over 14 amino acids.

The chain combines TRBV5-4 with TRBJ2-5; 13 nucleotides align to TRBD2. Trimming removed 4 bases from V and 5 bases from J; junction bases left unmatched: 8. From germline, CDR1 is SGHNT and CDR2 YYREEE (reference sequence). This CDR3 has 16 amino acids. The CDR3 protein is CASSRTSGSSLETQYF. CDR3 nucleotide sequence: TGTGCCAGCAGCAGGACTAGCGGGAGTTCCTTGGAGACCCAGTACTTC. Full variable domain (remainder filled in from reference TRBV5-4 and TRBJ2-5): ETGVTQSPTHLIKTRGQQVTLRCSSQSGHNTVSWYQQALGQGPQFIFQYYREEENGRGNFPPRFSGLQFPNYSSELNVNALELDDSALYLCASSRTSGSSLETQYFGPGTRLLVL.

The chain has TRBV7-9 and TRBJ2-7, with D tentatively TRBD2 (5 bases). The CDR3 consists of 13 residues. Trimming shortened V by 5 bases and J by 6 bases, and 14 bases separated the two germline ends. CDR1 and CDR2 from the germline V gene are SEHNR and FQNEAQ (reference sequence). DNA for the CDR3: TGTGCCAGCAGCCCCAGACTAACCGGCGAGCAGTACTTC. This sequence encodes CASSPRLTGEQYF.

V and J are TRBV15 and TRBJ2-1; no firm D call. The V end lost 2 bases, the J end lost 5 bases, and 7 bases lay between the germline ends. The CDR3 extends over 13 amino acids. In germline, CDR1 is LNHNV, CDR2 YYDKDF (reference sequence). The CDR3 region is CATSRPWDNEQFF. DNA for the CDR3: TGTGCCACCAGCAGACCATGGGACAATGAGCAGTTCTTC.

The rearrangement uses TRBV11-2 and TRBJ2-4; D perhaps matches TRBD2 (7 bases). The CDR3 runs to 18 residues. The germline V gene has CDR1 SGHAT and CDR2 FQNNGV. V was pared by 6 bases and J by 6 bases, with 27 bases between. The CDR3 region has the DNA TGTGCCAGCAGTGAGACCCTCGGTAGGGGGGGCTTAAGAAACATTCAGTACTTC. Its translation: CASSETLGRGGLRNIQYF.

The chain has TRBV19 and TRBJ1-5; D might be TRBD1 (5 bases). V was trimmed by 0 bases and J by 5 bases, leaving 8 bases between them. CDR1 is LNHDA, CDR2 SQIVND, per germline (reference sequence). The CDR3 extends over 14 amino acids. The CDR3 nucleotides are TGTGCCAGTAGTATAGATCAGGGTTATCAGCCCCAGCATTTT. Protein sequence: CASSIDQGYQPQHF.

This clone was seen repeatedly, ten times or more. The genes are TRBV5-1 and TRBJ1-4; D not resolved. V was clipped by 7 bases and J by 8 bases, with 24 bases between them. Germline V gene lookup returns CDR1 SGHRS and CDR2 YFSETQ. This CDR3 is 16 amino acids long. In nucleotides, the CDR3 is TGCGCCAGCTCCGAGAATAGCGGAGTTACTGAGGAAAAACTGTTTTTT. Its translation is CASSENSGVTEEKLFF. Full variable domain (rest looked up from reference TRBV5-1 and TRBJ1-4): KAGVTQTPRYLIKTRGQQVTLSCSPISGHRSVSWYQQTPGQGLQFLFEYFSETQRNKGNFPGRFSGRQFSNSRSEMNVSTLELGDSALYLCASSENSGVTEEKLFFGSGTQLSVL.

This clone has just a few counts. The gene calls are TRBV5-1 and TRBJ2-1; 12 nucleotides align to TRBD2. Germline V gene sequence: CDR1 SGHRS, CDR2 YFSETQ. V lost 0 bases, J lost 0 bases, and 7 bases stayed unmatched. There are 19 residues in the CDR3. The CDR3 spells CASSLVRLAGGSSYNEQFF. The CDR3, as DNA: TGCGCCAGCAGCTTGGTTCGGCTAGCGGGAGGGAGCTCCTACAATGAGCAGTTCTTC.

V usage is TRBV27 and J usage is TRBJ1-5; D gene ambiguous. V lost 10 bases to trimming and J lost 9 bases, with 13 bases between them. The CDR3 totals 11 residues. CDR1 and CDR2 from the germline V gene are MNHEY and SMNVEV (reference sequence). The CDR3 sequence is CATGWLRPQHF. CDR3 coding DNA: TGTGCCACCGGGTGGTTGCGGCCCCAGCATTTT.

This clone was observed a single time. This chain joins TRBV6-6 and TRBJ2-3; D possibly corresponds to TRBD1 (5 bases). Germline loops: CDR1 MNHNY, CDR2 SVGAGI (reference sequence). The CDR3 sequence is 14 residues long. Trimming left V 2 bases short and J 4 bases short, with 10 bases between. The CDR3 protein is CASSYELGADTQYF. In DNA form, the CDR3 reads TGTGCCAGCAGTTACGAGCTAGGGGCAGATACGCAGTATTTT.

V gene TRBV6-5 combines with J gene TRBJ2-6; tentatively, D is TRBD1 (6 bases). V shed 4 bases and J shed 2 bases, with 9 bases lying between them. CDR1 and CDR2 from the germline V gene are MNHEY and SVGAGI. The CDR3 sequence is 15 residues long. The CDR3 loop reads CASSWYRAGANVLTF. In nucleotides, the CDR3 is TGTGCCAGCAGTTGGTACAGGGCTGGGGCCAACGTCCTGACTTTC.

The chain joins TRBV7-2 to TRBJ2-5; the match to TRBD1 covers 7 bases. The V and J ends lost 5 bases and 3 bases, in that order; junction bases with no gene match: 6. The CDR3 runs 14 residues. Germline V lookup: CDR1 SGHTA, CDR2 FQGNSA. The CDR3, as DNA: TGTGCCAGCAGCCAGAACAGGGGTAAAGAGACCCAGTACTTC. Protein sequence: CASSQNRGKETQYF.

The CDR3 here is CASSRTSGSTYEQYF. CDR3 sequence (DNA): TGTGCCAGCAGCCGGACTAGCGGGAGCACCTACGAGCAGTACTTC. The J gene is TRBJ2-7, the V gene TRBV7-6, with TRBD2 matching over 13 bases. This CDR3 region has 15 residues. In germline, CDR1 is SGHVS, CDR2 FNYEAQ. V lost 5 bases, J lost 2 bases, and 3 bases stayed unmatched.

Comments on this clone: In the same sample, other DNA sequences code for this CDR3. The chain carries TRBV9 and TRBJ1-4, with a possible D match to TRBD1 (6 bases). CDR1 is SGDLS and CDR2 is YYNGEE in the germline V gene. Trimming stripped 3 bases from V and 0 bases from J, with 9 bases between. This CDR3 is 15 amino acids long. The CDR3 sequence: CASSGRGATNEKLFF. CDR3 bases: TGTGCCAGCAGCGGAAGGGGGGCAACTAATGAAAAACTGTTTTTT.

The V and J genes are TRBV6-1 and TRBJ1-4; no clear D. The V end was cut by 2 bases, the J end by 8 bases, with 15 bases between. The CDR3 loop spans 15 amino acids. CDR1 is MNHNS and CDR2 is SASEGT in the germline V gene. CDR3 coding DNA: TGTGCCAGCAGTGAACGGATGGGGAGAGGGGAAAAACTGTTTTTT. This encodes CASSERMGRGEKLFF.

This clone was observed a few times. V gene TRBV25-1 combines with J gene TRBJ2-1; 10 bases are shared with TRBD1. V lost 4 bases, J lost 0 bases, and 6 bases stayed unmatched. Germline V gene lookup returns CDR1 MGHDK and CDR2 SYGVNS. There are 17 residues in the CDR3. CDR3 coding DNA: TGTGCCAGCAGTGGAGACAGGGGGCTCAGCTCCTACAATGAGCAGTTCTTC. Translation: CASSGDRGLSSYNEQFF.

The genes are TRBV29-1 and TRBJ2-3; tentative D call: TRBD2 (5 bases). The CDR3 consists of 14 residues. CDR1 and CDR2 from the germline V gene are SQVTM and ANQGSEA. V dropped 1 base and J dropped 5 bases, with 13 bases sitting between them. The CDR3 protein is CSVEAPSLRDTQYF. For the CDR3, the DNA is TGCAGCGTTGAAGCCCCTAGCCTCAGAGATACGCAGTATTTT.

The rearrangement links TRBV25-1 to TRBJ2-1, with a tentative D call TRBD1 (6 bases). V was pared by 5 bases and J by 5 bases, with 16 bases between. Germline CDR1 MGHDK, CDR2 SYGVNS. The CDR3 sequence is 15 residues long. The CDR3 here is CASSPPPGQNNEQFF. DNA of the CDR3: TGTGCCAGCAGTCCTCCCCCCGGACAGAACAATGAGCAGTTCTTC.

The chain links TRBV5-4 to TRBJ2-3; perhaps TRBD2 as D (5 bases). V dropped 4 bases and J dropped 2 bases, with 11 bases sitting between them. The germline CDR1 and CDR2 sequences are SGHNT and YYREEE (reference sequence). The CDR3 sequence is 14 residues long. The CDR3 protein is CASSPDSFTDTQYF. As DNA, the CDR3 is TGTGCCAGCAGCCCGGACTCATTCACAGATACGCAGTATTTT.

Comments on this clone: This clone may be a read error of a much larger clone one base away. This specimen includes other DNA sequences encoding the same CDR3. The chain joins TRBV28 to TRBJ1-2; D uncertain. Trimming cost V 3 bases and J 4 bases, with 3 bases left between them. CDR3 length: 11 residues. The germline gives CDR1 MDHEN, CDR2 SYDVKM. CDR3 in amino acids: CASSFPYGYTF. CDR3 bases: TGTGCCAGCAGTTTTCCCTATGGCTACACCTTC.

V is TRBV5-6 and J is TRBJ2-2, with a possible D match to TRBD1 (5 bases). Trimming removed 2 bases at V and 5 bases at J, with 16 bases between. The CDR3 contains 16 residues. From germline, CDR1 is SGHDT and CDR2 YYEEEE. The CDR3 is CASSLLGDKVTGELFF. For the CDR3, the DNA is TGTGCCAGCAGCTTATTAGGGGATAAAGTTACCGGGGAGCTGTTTTTT.

The chain is built from TRBV5-5 and TRBJ2-5; a weak D match, TRBD2 (5 bases). The end of the DNA aligns better with TRBJ2-7, so the J call may be wrong. The CDR3 length is 15 residues. CDR1 is SGHKS, CDR2 YYEKEE, per germline (reference sequence). CDR3 DNA: TGTGCCAGCAGCTTCCGCCGGGATCAGTTCTACGAGCAGTACTTC. Protein sequence: CASSFRRDQFYEQYF.

This chain connects TRBV5-1 to TRBJ2-1; 12 nucleotides line up with TRBD2. Germline trimming cut 3 bases from V and 6 bases from J; bases unmatched to any gene: 7. This CDR3 has 16 residues. Germline V lookup: CDR1 SGHRS, CDR2 YFSETQ. The CDR3 sequence is CASSSLGLAGRNEQFF. CDR3 nucleotide sequence: TGCGCCAGCAGCTCCTTAGGACTAGCGGGACGCAATGAGCAGTTCTTC.

V gene TRBV6-6 combines with J gene TRBJ1-2, with a weak D call TRBD1 (5 bases). The V gene lost 0 bases and the J gene lost 4 bases, with 15 bases spanning the gap. This CDR3 comprises 16 residues. Germline CDR1 and CDR2: MNHNY and SVGAGI (reference sequence). CDR3 nucleotides: TGTGCCAGCAGTTACTCGACGGGCGGGGGTAGCTATGGCTACACCTTC. This encodes CASSYSTGGGSYGYTF.